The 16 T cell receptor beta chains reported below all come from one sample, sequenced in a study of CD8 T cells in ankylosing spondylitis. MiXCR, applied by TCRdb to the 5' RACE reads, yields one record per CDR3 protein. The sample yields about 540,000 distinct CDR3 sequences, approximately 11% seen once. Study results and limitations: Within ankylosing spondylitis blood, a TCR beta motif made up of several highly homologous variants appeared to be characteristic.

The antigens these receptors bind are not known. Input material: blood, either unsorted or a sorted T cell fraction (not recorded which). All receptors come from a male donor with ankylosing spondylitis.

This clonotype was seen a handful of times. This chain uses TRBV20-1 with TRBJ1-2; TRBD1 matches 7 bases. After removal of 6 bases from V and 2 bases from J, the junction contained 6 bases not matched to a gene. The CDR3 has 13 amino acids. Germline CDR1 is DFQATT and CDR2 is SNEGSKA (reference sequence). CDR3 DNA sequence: TGCAGTGCCCAGAAACAGGGGAACTATGGCTACACCTTC. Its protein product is CSAQKQGNYGYTF.

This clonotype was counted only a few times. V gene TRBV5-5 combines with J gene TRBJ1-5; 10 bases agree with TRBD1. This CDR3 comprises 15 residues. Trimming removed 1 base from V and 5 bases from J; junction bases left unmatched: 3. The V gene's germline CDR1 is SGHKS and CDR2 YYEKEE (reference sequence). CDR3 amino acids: CASSLLTGGDQPQHF. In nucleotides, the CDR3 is TGTGCCAGCAGCTTGTTGACAGGGGGCGATCAGCCCCAGCATTTT.

The CDR3 protein is CASSFYDYGYTF. Written as DNA, the CDR3 is TGTGCCAGCAGCTTTTACGACTATGGCTACACCTTC. The chain couples TRBV7-9 to TRBJ1-2, with D unclear. The V end lost 3 bases, the J end lost 3 bases, and 5 bases lay between the germline ends. Germline lookup yields CDR1 SEHNR and CDR2 FQNEAQ (reference sequence). The CDR3 extends over 12 amino acids.

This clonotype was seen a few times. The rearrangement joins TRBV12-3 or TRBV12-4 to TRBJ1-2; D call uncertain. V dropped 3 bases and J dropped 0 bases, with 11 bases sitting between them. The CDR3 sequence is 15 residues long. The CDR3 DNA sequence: TGTGCCAGCAGTTTTGGTGACGTATCTAACTATGGCTACACCTTC. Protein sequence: CASSFGDVSNYGYTF.

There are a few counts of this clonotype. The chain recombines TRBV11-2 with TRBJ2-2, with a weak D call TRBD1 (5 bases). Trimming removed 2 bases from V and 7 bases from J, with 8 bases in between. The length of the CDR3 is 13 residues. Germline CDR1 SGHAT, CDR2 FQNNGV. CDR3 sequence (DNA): TGTGCCAGCAGCTTATTCAGGGACGGGGAGCTGTTTTTT. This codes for CASSLFRDGELFF.

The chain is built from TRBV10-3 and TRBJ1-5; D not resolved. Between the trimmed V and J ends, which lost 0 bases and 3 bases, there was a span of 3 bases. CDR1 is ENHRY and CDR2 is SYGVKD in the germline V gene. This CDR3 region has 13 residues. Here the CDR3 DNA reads TGTGCCATCAGTGAGTCAGTCAATCAGCCCCAGCATTTT. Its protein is CAISESVNQPQHF.

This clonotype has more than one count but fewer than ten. The CDR3 loop reads CSVFVQHLNYGYTF. CDR3 in DNA: TGCAGCGTTTTCGTACAGCACCTGAACTATGGCTACACCTTC. The V gene is TRBV29-1, the J gene TRBJ1-2; D gene uncertain. V lost 5 bases, J lost 2 bases, and 15 bases lay in between. This CDR3 is built from 14 residues. The germline gives CDR1 SQVTM, CDR2 ANQGSEA.

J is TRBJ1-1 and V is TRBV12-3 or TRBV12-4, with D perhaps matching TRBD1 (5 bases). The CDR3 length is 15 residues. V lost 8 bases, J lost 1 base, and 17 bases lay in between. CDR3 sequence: CASQTWGDPNTEAFF. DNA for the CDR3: TGTGCCAGCCAAACCTGGGGGGATCCGAACACTGAAGCTTTCTTT.

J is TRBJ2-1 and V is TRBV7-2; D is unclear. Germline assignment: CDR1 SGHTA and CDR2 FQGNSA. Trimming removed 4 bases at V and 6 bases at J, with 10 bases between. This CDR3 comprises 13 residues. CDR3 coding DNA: TGTGCCAGCAGCTCCCCCACCTCCAATGAGCAGTTCTTC. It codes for CASSSPTSNEQFF.

The CDR3 spells CASTRAEGETQYF. CDR3 nucleotide sequence: TGTGCCAGCACAAGGGCTGAGGGGGAGACCCAGTACTTC. The V gene is TRBV7-9, the J gene TRBJ2-5; D tentatively fits TRBD1 or TRBD2 (5 bases each). The CDR3 extends over 13 amino acids. Germline lookup yields CDR1 SEHNR and CDR2 FQNEAQ (reference sequence). Trimming shortened V by 7 bases and J by 5 bases, and 14 bases separated the two germline ends.

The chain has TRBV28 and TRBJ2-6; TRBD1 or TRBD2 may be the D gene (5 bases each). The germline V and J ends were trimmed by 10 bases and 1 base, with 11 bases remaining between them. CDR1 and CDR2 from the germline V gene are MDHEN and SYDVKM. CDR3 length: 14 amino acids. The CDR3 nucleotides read TGTGCCACCACCGGGGCTTCTGGGGCCAACGTCCTGACTTTC. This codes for CATTGASGANVLTF.

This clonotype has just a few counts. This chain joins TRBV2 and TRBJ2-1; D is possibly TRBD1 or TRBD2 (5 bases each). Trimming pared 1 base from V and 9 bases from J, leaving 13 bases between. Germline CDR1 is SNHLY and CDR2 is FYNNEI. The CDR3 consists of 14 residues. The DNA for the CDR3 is TGTGCCAGCAGTGAAGTTTCGAGGGACGGTGAGCAGTTCTTC. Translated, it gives CASSEVSRDGEQFF.

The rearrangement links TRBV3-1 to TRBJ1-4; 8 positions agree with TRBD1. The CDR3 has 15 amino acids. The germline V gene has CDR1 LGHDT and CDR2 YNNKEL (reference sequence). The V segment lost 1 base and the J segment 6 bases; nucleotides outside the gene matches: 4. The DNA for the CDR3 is TGTGCCAGCAGCCAAGGGCCAGGGGGCGATGAAAAACTGTTTTTT. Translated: CASSQGPGGDEKLFF.

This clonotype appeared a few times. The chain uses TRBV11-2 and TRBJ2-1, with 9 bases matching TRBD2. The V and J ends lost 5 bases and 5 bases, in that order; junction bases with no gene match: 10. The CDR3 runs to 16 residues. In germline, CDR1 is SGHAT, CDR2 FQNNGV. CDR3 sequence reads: CASSPQASGVHNEQFF. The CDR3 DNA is TGTGCCAGCAGCCCCCAGGCTAGCGGGGTTCACAATGAGCAGTTCTTC.

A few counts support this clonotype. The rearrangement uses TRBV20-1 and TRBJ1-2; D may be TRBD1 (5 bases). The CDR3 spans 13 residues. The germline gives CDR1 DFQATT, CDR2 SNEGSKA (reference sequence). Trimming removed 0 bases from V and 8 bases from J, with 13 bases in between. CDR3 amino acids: CSARDIRGRGYTF. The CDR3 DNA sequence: TGCAGTGCTAGAGATATAAGGGGTCGAGGCTACACCTTC.

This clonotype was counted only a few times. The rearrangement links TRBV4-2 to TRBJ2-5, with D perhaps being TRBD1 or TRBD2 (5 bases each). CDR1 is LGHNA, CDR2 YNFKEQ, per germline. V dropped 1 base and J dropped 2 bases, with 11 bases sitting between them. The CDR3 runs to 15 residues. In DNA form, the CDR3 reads TGTGCCAGCAGCCAAGCGGGGACGGGTCAAGAGACCCAGTACTTC. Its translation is CASSQAGTGQETQYF.